The 21 T cell receptor beta chains given below trace back to one sample, sequenced in a study of regulatory T cells in long-lasting Graves disease. Library construction for TCR beta used iRepertoire HTBI primers and Arm-PCR of CDR3 regions. Using its own MiXCR run on the multiplex PCR reads, TCRdb lists one record per CDR3 protein. The sample shows 400,000 to 550,000 distinct CDR3 sequences, around 17% of them seen only once. Time point of the sample: newly diagnosed GD, antithyroid drugs for less than 3 months. Extracted PBMC RNA gave rise to the TCR library. These data were also reused for a study on T cells in Graves' hyperthyroidism and ophthalmopathy.

The source material was peripheral blood mononuclear cells (PBMCs), sampled at new diagnosis, from a patient treated with antithyroid drugs. The receptor source for this set is a woman aged 18-35 years with Graves disease.

The chain uses TRBV30 and TRBJ1-2; D is unclear. CDR1 GTSNPN and CDR2 SVGIG come from the germline V gene (reference sequence). This CDR3 is 11 amino acids long. With 4 bases removed from V and 8 bases from J, the gap between germline ends came to 11 bases. In nucleotides, the CDR3 is TGTGCCTGGAAGGGCCCGAGCGGCTACACCTTC. Amino acid sequence: CAWKGPSGYTF. Supplemented by reference TRBV30 and TRBJ1-2, the full variable domain reads SQTIHQWPATLVQPVGSPLSLECTVEGTSNPNLYWYRQAAGRGLQLLFYSVGIGQISSEVPQNLSASRPQDRQFILSSKKLLLSDSGFYLCAWKGPSGYTFGSGTRLTVV.

This clonotype was found many times. This chain uses TRBV3-1 with TRBJ2-1; D is uncertain. The germline V gene has CDR1 LGHDT and CDR2 YNNKEL (reference sequence). Trimming shortened V by 1 base and J by 8 bases, and 12 bases separated the two germline ends. This CDR3 comprises 14 residues. The CDR3: CASSQVPGSDEQFF. The CDR3 DNA follows: TGTGCCAGCAGCCAAGTTCCTGGGTCGGATGAGCAGTTCTTC.

This clonotype has a count of ten or more. This chain connects TRBV20-1 to TRBJ1-5; D is ambiguous. This CDR3 contains 14 residues. Trimming removed 1 base at V and 0 bases at J, with 7 bases between. Looked up from germline, CDR1 is DFQATT and CDR2 is SNEGSKA (reference sequence). CDR3 in DNA: TGCAGTGCTAGAGGCACGTATAGCAATCAGCCCCAGCATTTT. It encodes CSARGTYSNQPQHF.

This clonotype has just a few counts. J is TRBJ2-7 and V is TRBV29-1; 7 nucleotides line up with TRBD1. CDR3 length equals 13 residues. V lost 4 bases, J lost 5 bases, and 8 bases stayed unmatched. Looked up from germline, CDR1 is SQVTM and CDR2 is ANQGSEA. The CDR3, as DNA: TGCAGCGTTGTTTACAGGGGCTGGAACGAGCAGTACTTC. Protein sequence: CSVVYRGWNEQYF.

This clonotype was seen many times. This chain connects TRBV27 to TRBJ1-1; TRBD1 matches 7 bases. V lost 4 bases, J lost 4 bases, and 12 bases stayed unmatched. The CDR3 totals 16 residues. Germline V CDR1 and CDR2: MNHEY, SMNVEV (reference sequence). As DNA, the CDR3 is TGTGCCAGCAGTTCATCCGGGACAGCCGCGACCACTGAAGCTTTCTTT. Translation: CASSSSGTAATTEAFF.

This chain connects TRBV25-1 to TRBJ1-1; perhaps TRBD1 as D (6 bases). This CDR3 comprises 15 residues. Germline V lookup: CDR1 MGHDK, CDR2 SYGVNS. Trimming took off 4 bases at V and 3 bases at J, with 15 bases between the two ends. DNA for the CDR3: TGTGCCAGCAGTGGGTACAGGGTTGAGGACACTGAAGCTTTCTTT. Amino acid sequence: CASSGYRVEDTEAFF.

This clonotype was seen at least ten times. The genes are TRBV24-1 and TRBJ2-2; 8 bases are a match to TRBD1. CDR3 length equals 14 residues. Per germline, CDR1 KGHDR and CDR2 SFDVKD. The V gene end was trimmed by 9 bases and the J gene end by 0 bases; junction bases not matched to a gene: 2. This chain's CDR3 is CATQQGANTGELFF. CDR3 sequence (DNA): TGTGCCACCCAACAGGGGGCGAACACCGGGGAGCTGTTTTTT.

This clonotype was recorded many times. This chain uses TRBV30 with TRBJ2-7; TRBD1 matches at 7 bases. The germline CDR1 and CDR2 sequences are GTSNPN and SVGIG (reference sequence). J gave up 5 bases and V 2 bases, and 6 bases lay outside the gene matches. This CDR3 has 13 amino acids. CDR3 nucleotides: TGTGCCTGGAGTAAGGGGGCAAGCGACGAGCAGTACTTC. Protein sequence: CAWSKGASDEQYF.

This clonotype appeared many times. The chain uses TRBV12-3 or TRBV12-4 and TRBJ2-3; 14 bases fit TRBD2. The CDR3 is made up of 16 amino acids. Germline trimming cut 4 bases from V and 4 bases from J; bases unmatched to any gene: 4. The CDR3 protein is CASSSGLAGVSDTQYF. In nucleotides, the CDR3 is TGTGCCAGCAGTTCGGGACTAGCGGGAGTATCAGATACGCAGTATTTT.

This clonotype was seen at least ten times. V gene TRBV20-1 combines with J gene TRBJ2-1; D remains ambiguous. Germline V gene sequence: CDR1 DFQATT, CDR2 SNEGSKA (reference sequence). V lost 2 bases, J lost 5 bases, and 16 bases lay in between. The CDR3 loop spans 15 amino acids. The CDR3 sequence: CSARNFRQSNNEQFF. The CDR3 DNA reads TGCAGTGCTAGAAATTTTCGGCAGTCAAACAATGAGCAGTTCTTC.

Many counts were recorded for this clonotype. The genes are TRBV28 and TRBJ1-2; D uncertain. The CDR3 length is 15 residues. Per germline, CDR1 MDHEN and CDR2 SYDVKM. Trimming took off 2 bases at V and 6 bases at J, with 16 bases between the two ends. CDR3 loop: CASSLVAAQGHGYTF. The CDR3 DNA reads TGTGCCAGCAGTTTAGTGGCCGCCCAAGGTCATGGCTACACCTTC.

DNA for the CDR3: TGTGCCAGCAGCTTAGGGCCTCTTATATACTACGAGCAGTACTTC. This encodes CASSLGPLIYYEQYF. The genes are TRBV7-9 and TRBJ2-7; D is undetermined. This CDR3 is 15 amino acids long. CDR1 and CDR2 from the germline V gene are SEHNR and FQNEAQ (reference sequence). V was trimmed by 1 base and J by 3 bases, leaving 13 bases between them. Full variable domain (outside the CDR3, taken from reference TRBV7-9 and TRBJ2-7): DTGVSQNPRHKITKRGQNVTFRCDPISEHNRLYWYRQTLGQGPEFLTYFQNEAQLEKSRLLSDRFSAERPKGSFSTLEIQRTEQGDSAMYLCASSLGPLIYYEQYFGPGTRLTVT.

This clonotype was recorded at least ten times. V is TRBV28 and J is TRBJ1-5, with a tentative D call TRBD1 (5 bases). This CDR3 region has 16 residues. V lost 2 bases to trimming and J lost 2 bases, with 13 bases between them. From germline, CDR1 is MDHEN and CDR2 SYDVKM. The CDR3 DNA reads as TGTGCCAGCAGTTTAGGGCAGGGAACGGGCAATCAGCCCCAGCATTTT. Protein sequence: CASSLGQGTGNQPQHF.

The chain has TRBV28 and TRBJ1-1; D gene ambiguous. Germline loops: CDR1 MDHEN, CDR2 SYDVKM. This CDR3 region has 11 residues. Trimming removed 6 bases from V and 5 bases from J, with 7 bases in between. This CDR3 reads CASSVRTEAFF. CDR3 coding DNA: TGTGCCAGCAGCGTTCGGACTGAAGCTTTCTTT.

This clonotype was observed at least ten times. CDR3 loop: CASSTAPYEQYF. In nucleotides, the CDR3 is TGTGCCAGTTCGACAGCACCCTACGAGCAGTACTTC. The V and J genes are TRBV12-3 or TRBV12-4 and TRBJ2-7; possibly TRBD1 for D (5 bases). The CDR3 consists of 12 residues. V lost 9 bases and J lost 2, with 11 bases in between.

In this sample, this clonotype turned up many times. The gene calls are TRBV2 and TRBJ2-7; D might be TRBD2 (6 bases). V dropped 2 bases and J dropped 0 bases, with 11 bases sitting between them. CDR1 and CDR2 from the germline V gene are SNHLY and FYNNEI. CDR3 length: 15 residues. For the CDR3, the DNA is TGTGCCAGCAGTGAAAGACTAGTGAGCTCCTACGAGCAGTACTTC. Translation: CASSERLVSSYEQYF.

The genes are TRBV6-1 and TRBJ2-7; D is perhaps TRBD2 (6 bases). CDR1 and CDR2 (germline): MNHNS, SASEGT. V was pared by 7 bases and J by 5 bases, with 21 bases between. The CDR3 length is 15 residues. The CDR3 nucleotides read TGTGCCAGCAACCCGACCATGGGGGGTTTCGACGAGCAGTACTTC. This sequence encodes CASNPTMGGFDEQYF.

This clonotype showed up many times. The chain has TRBV3-1 and TRBJ2-5, with 8 bases aligning to TRBD2. V trimming: 0 bases; J trimming: 7 bases; junction bases outside the gene matches: 13. The CDR3 has 17 residues. Germline values: CDR1 LGHDT, CDR2 YNNKEL (reference sequence). The CDR3 region has the DNA TGTGCCAGCAGCCAAGAAGTTAGCGGGAAATGGGCTGGGACCCAGTACTTC. Its protein product is CASSQEVSGKWAGTQYF.

There are a few counts of this clonotype. A read error is possible here, since a much larger clone lies one base away. The rearrangement uses TRBV27 and TRBJ2-3; D may be TRBD2 (5 bases). This CDR3 is built from 13 residues. Trimming removed 3 bases at V and 4 bases at J, with 8 bases between. Germline V gene lookup returns CDR1 MNHEY and CDR2 SMNVEV (reference sequence). The CDR3, as DNA: TGTGCCAGCAGTTTGGTGGGAGCAGATACGCAGTATTTT. Its protein is CASSLVGADTQYF.

As regards this clonotype: The junction and the germline gene differ at one end; a read error may be behind it. The chain uses TRBV28 and TRBJ1-2; D is ambiguous. This CDR3 has 13 amino acids. Germline CDR1 and CDR2: MDHEN and SYDVKM. CDR3 coding DNA: TGTGCCAGCCTAATCAATCAACGCCGAGGCTACGCCTTC. It encodes CASLINQRRGYAF.

The gene calls are TRBV20-1 and TRBJ1-4, with 9 bases that match TRBD1. Germline loops: CDR1 DFQATT, CDR2 SNEGSKA (reference sequence). V was clipped by 0 bases and J by 6 bases; unmatched bases: 2. The CDR3 spans 14 residues. CDR3 residues: CSAREDRGHEKLFF. Written as DNA, the CDR3 is TGCAGTGCTAGAGAGGACAGGGGACATGAAAAACTGTTTTTT.